The present entry profiles one T cell receptor beta chain with its context. The target antigen is unknown. This sample stems from a study of T-cell memory formation after mild COVID-19. TCRdb re-analysed the 5' RACE reads in MiXCR, keeping a single row per CDR3 protein. The data show 380,000 or so distinct CDR3 sequences, with under 15% seen just once and about 20% held by the top ten. Whole-study findings and limits: A second wave expanding day 15 to 37 was CD4+-biased; contracting clones were balanced. Among contracting clones, CD4+ were mainly CM/EM and CD8+ enriched in EMRA.

The sample consisted of PBMCs or a T cell subset sorted from them (not recorded which). The sequence was collected from a man aged 18-30 years who had mild COVID-19 (a few samples of this study predate the infection). Cell type and time point are not known.

The CDR3 loop is CASSSTGGDQPQHF. The CDR3, as DNA: TGTGCCAGCAGTTCGACAGGGGGGGATCAGCCCCAGCATTTT. V gene TRBV25-1 combines with J gene TRBJ1-5, with 9 bases lining up with TRBD1. After removal of 5 bases from V and 5 bases from J, the junction contained 4 bases not matched to a gene. The germline CDR1 and CDR2 sequences are MGHDK and SYGVNS. CDR3 length: 14 amino acids.